Below are 29 T cell receptor beta chains sequenced from a single sample in a study of blood T cell repertoires in COVID-19. Data came from immunoSEQ multiplex PCR; TCRdb stores just in-frame clones and leaves some out. Here the sample spans approximately 260,000 clones, around 82% being singletons. What was sequenced was peripheral blood. Every receptor here comes from a human donor in a cohort sampled during active COVID-19.

This sequence joins TRBV15 and TRBJ2-1; D call uncertain. V was trimmed by 1 base and J by 6 bases, leaving 7 bases between them. Looked up from germline, CDR1 is LNHNV and CDR2 is YYDKDF (reference sequence). CDR3 length: 13 amino acids. The CDR3 bases are TGTGCCACCAGCAGAGGTCACATCAATGAGCAGTTCTTC. Translation: CATSRGHINEQFF.

The chain uses TRBV9 and TRBJ1-2, with 7 bases fitting TRBD1. V trimming: 4 bases; J trimming: 8 bases; junction bases outside the gene matches: 8. Looked up from germline, CDR1 is SGDLS and CDR2 is YYNGEE. The CDR3 consists of 13 residues. The CDR3 here is CASSPRQGGGYTF. The CDR3 DNA sequence: TGTGCCAGCAGCCCTCGACAGGGAGGAGGCTACACCTTC.

This chain joins TRBV7-6 and TRBJ1-5; D is unresolved. There are 16 residues in the CDR3. Germline V gene sequence: CDR1 SGHVS, CDR2 FNYEAQ. Trimming took off 5 bases at V and 0 bases at J, with 14 bases between the two ends. The CDR3 region is CASSPASGLSNQPQHF. Here the CDR3 DNA reads TGTGCCAGCAGCCCCGCGAGCGGGCTTAGCAATCAGCCCCAGCATTTT.

This clone was recorded a few times. V and J are TRBV5-1 and TRBJ2-1; TRBD2 is a possible D gene (6 bases). The CDR3 runs 16 residues. V lost 2 bases to trimming and J lost 4 bases, with 16 bases between them. CDR1 and CDR2 from the germline V gene are SGHRS and YFSETQ. The CDR3 sequence is CASSFLTGVIYNEQFF. CDR3 coding DNA: TGCGCCAGCAGCTTCCTCACGGGAGTTATATACAATGAGCAGTTCTTC.

The chain links TRBV7-2 to TRBJ2-1, with 9 bases aligning to TRBD2. The CDR3 runs to 15 residues. Germline V gene data show CDR1 as SGHTA and CDR2 as FQGNSA. The V gene end was trimmed by 2 bases and the J gene end by 10 bases; junction bases not matched to a gene: 9. The CDR3 protein is CASSLSAGGPPEQFF. For the CDR3, the DNA is TGTGCCAGCAGCTTAAGTGCGGGGGGGCCCCCCGAGCAGTTCTTC.

V usage is TRBV12-5 and J usage is TRBJ1-2, with D possibly being TRBD1 (5 bases). CDR1 is LGHNT, CDR2 FRNRAP, per germline. V lost 0 bases and J lost 3, with 23 bases in between. This CDR3 comprises 19 residues. The CDR3 region has the DNA TGTGCTAGTGGTTTGGTACTCTCCAGGGAAGGGTTCACCGACTATGGCTACACCTTC. Residues: CASGLVLSREGFTDYGYTF.

The CDR3 DNA follows: TGTGCCAGTACTCGGACTAGCGGGGTCCCCTACGAGCAGTACTTC. This sequence encodes CASTRTSGVPYEQYF. The chain couples TRBV28 to TRBJ2-7, with TRBD2 matching over 12 bases. After removal of 9 bases from V and 2 bases from J, the junction contained 8 bases not matched to a gene. This CDR3 region has 15 residues. Germline V gene data show CDR1 as MDHEN and CDR2 as SYDVKM.

Only a few counts were recorded for this clone. J is TRBJ1-1 and V is TRBV29-1; 7 positions match TRBD1. Trimming took 8 bases from V and 6 from J; bases not matched to a gene: 6. Per the germline V gene, CDR1 is SQVTM and CDR2 is ANQGSEA. The CDR3 extends over 11 amino acids. This chain's CDR3 is CSFAGGPEAFF. The CDR3 bases are TGCAGCTTTGCAGGGGGGCCTGAAGCTTTCTTT.

The chain combines TRBV5-4 with TRBJ1-1, with D hard to call. The germline V and J ends were trimmed by 4 bases and 0 bases, with 10 bases remaining between them. Germline-derived CDR1 and CDR2 are SGHNT and YYREEE (reference sequence). The length of the CDR3 is 14 residues. CDR3 coding DNA: TGTGCCAGCAGCCCGGGAAACATGAACACTGAAGCTTTCTTT. This translates into CASSPGNMNTEAFF. The variable domain in full, with the rest retrieved from reference TRBV5-4 and TRBJ1-1, is ETGVTQSPTHLIKTRGQQVTLRCSSQSGHNTVSWYQQALGQGPQFIFQYYREEENGRGNFPPRFSGLQFPNYSSELNVNALELDDSALYLCASSPGNMNTEAFFGQGTRLTVV.

In its sample, this clone was seen a few times. The chain recombines TRBV5-1 with TRBJ1-2; a weak D match, TRBD1 (6 bases). The CDR3 sequence is 15 residues long. V shed 0 bases and J shed 4 bases, with 13 bases lying between them. Looked up from germline, CDR1 is SGHRS and CDR2 is YFSETQ. This chain's CDR3 is CASSLDQGRIYGYTF. The CDR3 DNA sequence: TGCGCCAGCAGCTTGGATCAGGGGCGGATCTATGGCTACACCTTC.

The table lists this clone with a count of one. CDR3: CASSFPRVGIYF. For the CDR3, the DNA is TGTGCCAGCAGTTTTCCCCGAGTTGGCATATATTTT. The chain couples TRBV12-3 or TRBV12-4 to TRBJ1-3; D gene uncertain. The CDR3 is 12 amino acids. The germline V and J ends were trimmed by 3 bases and 12 bases, with 12 bases remaining between them.

V usage is TRBV4-1 and J usage is TRBJ2-2; D may be TRBD1 (6 bases). CDR3 size: 14 residues. Trimming pared 7 bases from V and 6 bases from J, leaving 15 bases between. CDR1 is MGHRA, CDR2 YSYEKL, per germline. CDR3 in DNA: TGCGCCAGCACCTCAACAGGGATCGCCGGGGAGCTGTTTTTT. Protein product: CASTSTGIAGELFF.

The chain combines TRBV7-9 with TRBJ2-2, with 10 bases that match TRBD2. Germline V gene sequence: CDR1 SEHNR, CDR2 FQNEAQ (reference sequence). The CDR3 is 16 residues long. Germline trimming cut 1 base from V and 3 bases from J; bases unmatched to any gene: 2. The CDR3: CASSLVAGGDTGELFF. The CDR3 nucleotides are TGTGCCAGCAGCTTAGTAGCGGGGGGTGACACCGGGGAGCTGTTTTTT.

The chain uses TRBV21-1 and TRBJ2-5; TRBD2 reflects the table's D call only, with no check against the DNA. TRBV21-1 is shown as a pseudogene. The CDR3 runs to 15 residues. The CDR3 coding sequence is TGTGCCAGCAGCAAAATGTCAGCGGGGAATGAGACCCAGTACTTC. Amino acids: CASSKMSAGNETQYF.

A note on this clone: Different DNA sequences within this sample yield the same CDR3. The rearrangement links TRBV4-1 to TRBJ1-2; D uncertain. This CDR3 is 13 amino acids long. Germline lookup yields CDR1 MGHRA and CDR2 YSYEKL. The germline V and J ends were trimmed by 0 bases and 7 bases, with 9 bases remaining between them. This CDR3 reads CASSQDGAGGYTF. The CDR3 DNA reads as TGCGCCAGCAGCCAAGACGGTGCAGGTGGCTACACCTTC.

This clone showed up just a few times. This chain joins TRBV28 and TRBJ1-2, with 11 bases fitting TRBD1. This CDR3 is 14 amino acids long. V was pared by 7 bases and J by 6 bases, with 7 bases of the junction left unmatched. Germline lookup yields CDR1 MDHEN and CDR2 SYDVKM. Here the CDR3 reads CASTSDRGLHGYTF. Here the CDR3 DNA reads TGTGCCAGCACCTCGGACAGGGGGCTACATGGCTACACCTTC.

V usage is TRBV5-4 and J usage is TRBJ1-2; possible D gene TRBD1, 6 bases. From germline, CDR1 is SGHNT and CDR2 YYREEE (reference sequence). The CDR3 runs 14 residues. V was cut by 3 bases and J by 8 bases, with 17 bases left in between. The CDR3 here is CASSSASGQRGYTF. The CDR3 nucleotides read TGTGCCAGCAGCTCAGCATCGGGACAACGAGGCTACACCTTC.

This chain connects TRBV3-1 (or the pseudogene TRBV3-2) to TRBJ2-1; 10 bases fit TRBD2. The CDR3 loop spans 17 amino acids. V trimming: 4 bases; J trimming: 3 bases; junction bases outside the gene matches: 9. CDR1 and CDR2 from the germline V gene are LGHDT and YNNKEL (reference sequence). CDR3 in amino acids: CASSRTTGTSDYNEQFF. In DNA, the CDR3 is TGTGCCAGCAGCCGTACCACGGGGACTAGCGACTACAATGAGCAGTTCTTC.

V gene TRBV2 combines with J gene TRBJ1-2; D may be TRBD1 (6 bases). This CDR3 comprises 13 residues. CDR1 and CDR2 (germline): SNHLY, FYNNEI. The V end lost 5 bases, the J end lost 7 bases, and 14 bases lay between the germline ends. The CDR3 sequence: CASSFLQGVGYTF. The CDR3 DNA is TGTGCCAGCAGTTTTTTACAGGGAGTTGGCTACACCTTC.

CDR3: CASSQGGRGLGGYTF. The CDR3 DNA follows: TGTGCCAGCAGCCAAGGTGGCAGGGGGCTGGGTGGCTACACCTTC. V gene TRBV3-1 (or the pseudogene TRBV3-2) combines with J gene TRBJ1-2; 8 bases are shared with TRBD1. Germline lookup yields CDR1 LGHDT and CDR2 YNNKEL (reference sequence). J was trimmed by 7 bases and V by 1 base; bases with no gene match: 8. This CDR3 comprises 15 residues.

With respect to this clone: Other nucleotide sequences from this sample produce the same CDR3. The chain recombines TRBV5-1 with TRBJ1-6; D is ambiguous. Trimming cost V 2 bases and J 4 bases, with 10 bases left between them. Germline CDR1 is SGHRS and CDR2 is YFSETQ. The CDR3 spans 15 residues. In nucleotides, the CDR3 is TGCGCCAGCAGCTTAACTGGAGTTTATAATTCACCCCTCCACTTT. Translating it yields CASSLTGVYNSPLHF.

The chain employs TRBV19 and TRBJ2-7; perhaps TRBD2 as D (7 bases). Deletions cut 3 bases from V and 3 bases from J, with 18 bases between. The germline gives CDR1 LNHDA, CDR2 SQIVND (reference sequence). The CDR3 runs to 16 residues. CDR3 region: CASSILSGGSYYEQYF. The CDR3 DNA reads TGTGCCAGTAGTATTCTCTCGGGGGGCTCGTACTACGAGCAGTACTTC.

CDR3 nucleotide sequence: TGTGCCACCAGTGAATTGGGGACTAGGCAGTTCTTC. This sequence encodes CATSELGTRQFF. The rearrangement uses TRBV24-1 and TRBJ2-1; TRBD2 matches 8 bases. V was clipped by 4 bases and J by 12 bases; unmatched bases: 4. The CDR3 loop spans 12 amino acids. Germline V CDR1 and CDR2: KGHDR, SFDVKD.

The V and J genes are TRBV7-8 and TRBJ1-2, with 8 bases matching TRBD1. Unmatched junction bases numbered 9, after V lost 1 base and J lost 5 bases. The CDR3 is 16 amino acids. Germline lookup yields CDR1 SGHVS and CDR2 FQNEAQ. CDR3: CASSLVGDRRPYGYTF. The DNA of the CDR3 is TGTGCCAGCAGCTTAGTCGGGGACAGGCGACCATATGGCTACACCTTC.

In DNA form, the CDR3 reads TGTGCCAGCAGCGCGGGGGGGGTATACCCTGGAAACACCATATATTTT. Its translation: CASSAGGVYPGNTIYF. The chain couples TRBV9 to TRBJ1-3; weak D call: TRBD1 (5 bases). In germline, CDR1 is SGDLS, CDR2 YYNGEE. The CDR3 extends over 16 amino acids. V was pared by 3 bases and J by 2 bases, with 15 bases between.

V is TRBV5-1 and J is TRBJ1-5, with 10 bases lining up with TRBD1. There are 19 residues in the CDR3. Per the germline V gene, CDR1 is SGHRS and CDR2 is YFSETQ. J gave up 2 bases and V 0 bases, and 11 bases lay outside the gene matches. CDR3 loop: CASSLARQGARGGNQPQHF. CDR3 sequence (DNA): TGCGCCAGCAGCTTGGCCAGACAGGGGGCAAGGGGCGGCAATCAGCCCCAGCATTTT.

The chain joins TRBV7-9 to TRBJ2-4; a possible D gene is TRBD2 (6 bases). V was clipped by 0 bases and J by 2 bases, with 17 bases between them. Germline V gives CDR1 SEHNR, CDR2 FQNEAQ (reference sequence). The CDR3 is made up of 18 amino acids. CDR3 nucleotide sequence: TGTGCCAGCAGCTTAGCCGGAGACGGGGGTCTGACCAAAAACATTCAGTACTTC. Translated, it gives CASSLAGDGGLTKNIQYF.

The rearrangement links TRBV5-1 to TRBJ2-2; TRBD1 aligns across 11 bases. The CDR3 is 15 amino acids. CDR1 is SGHRS, CDR2 YFSETQ, per germline. V shed 4 bases and J 7 bases; nucleotides not matched to a gene: 6. CDR3: CASSRTGGLGGELFF. In nucleotides, the CDR3 is TGCGCCAGCAGCCGGACAGGGGGCCTCGGCGGGGAGCTGTTTTTT. Supplemented by reference TRBV5-1 and TRBJ2-2, the full variable domain reads KAGVTQTPRYLIKTRGQQVTLSCSPISGHRSVSWYQQTPGQGLQFLFEYFSETQRNKGNFPGRFSGRQFSNSRSEMNVSTLELGDSALYLCASSRTGGLGGELFFGEGSRLTVL.

The V gene is TRBV18, the J gene TRBJ1-6; D ambiguous. The CDR3 runs to 14 residues. Trimming stripped 2 bases from V and 5 bases from J, with 7 bases between. Per the germline V gene, CDR1 is KGHSH and CDR2 is LQKENI. The CDR3 DNA follows: TGTGCCAGCTCACCAGCCACAGATAATTCACCCCTCCACTTT. Translating it yields CASSPATDNSPLHF.